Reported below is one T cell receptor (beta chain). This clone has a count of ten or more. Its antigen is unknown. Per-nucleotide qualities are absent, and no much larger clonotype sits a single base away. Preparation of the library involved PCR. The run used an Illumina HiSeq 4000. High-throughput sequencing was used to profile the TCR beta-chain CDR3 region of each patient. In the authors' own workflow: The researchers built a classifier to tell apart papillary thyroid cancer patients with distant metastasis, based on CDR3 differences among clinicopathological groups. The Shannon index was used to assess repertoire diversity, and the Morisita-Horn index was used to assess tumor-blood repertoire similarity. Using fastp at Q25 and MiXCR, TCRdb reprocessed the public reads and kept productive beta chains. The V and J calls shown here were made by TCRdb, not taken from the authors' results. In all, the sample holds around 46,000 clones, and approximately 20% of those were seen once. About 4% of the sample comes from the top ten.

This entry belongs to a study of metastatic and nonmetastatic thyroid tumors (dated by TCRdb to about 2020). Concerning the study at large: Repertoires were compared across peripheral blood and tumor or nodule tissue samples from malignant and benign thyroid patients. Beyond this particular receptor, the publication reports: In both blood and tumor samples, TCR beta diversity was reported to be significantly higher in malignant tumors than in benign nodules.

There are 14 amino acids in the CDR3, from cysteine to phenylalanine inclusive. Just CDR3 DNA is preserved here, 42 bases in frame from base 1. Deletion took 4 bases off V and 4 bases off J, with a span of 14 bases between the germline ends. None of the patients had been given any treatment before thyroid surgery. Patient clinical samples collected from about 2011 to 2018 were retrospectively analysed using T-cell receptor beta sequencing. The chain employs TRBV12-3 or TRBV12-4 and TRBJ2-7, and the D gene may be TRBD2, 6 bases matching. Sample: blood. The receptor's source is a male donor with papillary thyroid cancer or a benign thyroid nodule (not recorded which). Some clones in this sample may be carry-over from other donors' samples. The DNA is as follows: TGTGCCAGCAGTTCGGACTATGGATATTACGAGCAGTACTTC. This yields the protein CASSSDYGYYEQYF.